Following are 28 T cell receptor beta chains from one sample sequenced in a study of CD8 T cells in ankylosing spondylitis. TCRdb reprocessed the 5' RACE reads with MiXCR, giving one entry per CDR3 protein. The sample records 290,000 or so distinct CDR3 sequences, less than 25% being singletons. Sequencing input: blood, either unsorted or a sorted T cell fraction (not recorded which). These receptor sequences come from a female donor with ankylosing spondylitis or in good health (not recorded which).

This clonotype was seen ten or more times. The V gene is TRBV6-5, the J gene TRBJ2-2; D is perhaps TRBD1 (7 bases). The CDR3 runs 15 residues. Germline lookup yields CDR1 MNHEY and CDR2 SVGAGI. V lost 10 bases to trimming and J lost 1 base, with 16 bases between them. CDR3 sequence (DNA): TGTGCCACCCGTGGAGGGGGCGTGAACACCGGGGAGCTGTTTTTT. Translation gives CATRGGGVNTGELFF.

V usage is TRBV7-2 and J usage is TRBJ1-2; D might be TRBD1 (5 bases). This CDR3 has 15 residues. CDR1 and CDR2 from the germline V gene are SGHTA and FQGNSA. V lost 1 base, J lost 7 bases, and 16 bases lay in between. CDR3 DNA sequence: TGTGCCAGCAGCTTAGTTGGAGGGGCCGAGCGTGGCTACACCTTC. Protein product: CASSLVGGAERGYTF.

This clonotype was counted between two and nine times. The DNA is left out, because the CDR3 cannot be placed on it with certainty; the CDR3 is given as TCRdb lists it. This sequence joins TRBV5-2 and TRBJ2-3; the table's D call, TRBD2, was not checked against the DNA. TRBV5-2 is assigned pseudogene status. The CDR3 region is 22 residues in length, termini included. CDR3 amino acids: CASKGGVAGGTGLGVPRDTQYF.

The genes are TRBV5-4 and TRBJ2-1; D not resolved. The CDR3 loop spans 13 amino acids. V was clipped by 0 bases and J by 7 bases, with 8 bases between them. Germline values: CDR1 SGHNT, CDR2 YYREEE (reference sequence). CDR3 nucleotide sequence: TGTGCCAGCAGCTTGGAGGGTTTAAATGAGCAGTTCTTC. It is translated as CASSLEGLNEQFF. The full variable domain, in which reference TRBV5-4 and TRBJ2-1 provide the parts outside the CDR3, is ETGVTQSPTHLIKTRGQQVTLRCSSQSGHNTVSWYQQALGQGPQFIFQYYREEENGRGNFPPRFSGLQFPNYSSELNVNALELDDSALYLCASSLEGLNEQFFGPGTRLTVL.

This clonotype was picked up many times. The gene calls are TRBV29-1 and TRBJ2-5; no clear D gene. Per the germline V gene, CDR1 is SQVTM and CDR2 is ANQGSEA. With 8 bases removed from V and 3 bases from J, the gap between germline ends came to 13 bases. The CDR3 is made up of 12 amino acids. As DNA, the CDR3 is TGCAGCTCGGGCCTGGCGGAAGAGACCCAGTACTTC. This translates into CSSGLAEETQYF.

The chain employs TRBV29-1 and TRBJ1-2; D gene uncertain. The CDR3 is made up of 14 amino acids. V was trimmed by 5 bases and J by 4 bases, leaving 17 bases between them. Per the germline V gene, CDR1 is SQVTM and CDR2 is ANQGSEA. In DNA, the CDR3 is TGCAGCGTTCGTGAAGGAGGTGTCTTCTATGGCTACACCTTC. Residues: CSVREGGVFYGYTF.

The CDR3 nucleotides are TGTGCCAGCAGTTCCAAGGTTGGGGCAGGGAGGCAAGAGACCCAGTACTTC. Translation gives CASSSKVGAGRQETQYF. The chain has TRBV7-8 and TRBJ2-5; D is perhaps TRBD2 (6 bases). Germline assignment: CDR1 SGHVS and CDR2 FQNEAQ. V lost 6 bases and J 2 bases, leaving 22 bases between the germline ends. The CDR3 is 17 residues long. The full variable domain, its missing parts supplied by reference TRBV7-8 and TRBJ2-5, is GAGVSQSPRYKVAKRGQDVALRCDPISGHVSLFWYQQALGQGPEFLTYFQNEAQLDKSGLPSDRFFAERPEGSVSTLKIQRTQQEDSAVYLCASSSKVGAGRQETQYFGPGTRLLVL.

There are a few counts of this clonotype. This sequence joins TRBV20-1 and TRBJ2-1; 9 bases fit TRBD2. The CDR3 has 15 residues. V dropped 0 bases and J dropped 7; count of bases not matched to a gene: 7. Germline CDR1 is DFQATT and CDR2 is SNEGSKA (reference sequence). In DNA form, the CDR3 reads TGCAGTGCTAGAGATGGGCGGGAGGGCAGGAATGAGCAGTTCTTC. Protein: CSARDGREGRNEQFF.

This clonotype was seen only a few times. This sequence joins TRBV5-6 and TRBJ2-4, with 7 bases aligning to TRBD2. This CDR3 has 14 residues. Germline lookup yields CDR1 SGHDT and CDR2 YYEEEE. V lost 1 base to trimming and J lost 9 bases; unmatched junction nucleotides: 7. The CDR3 region is CASSLPPRGSIQYF. CDR3 DNA: TGTGCCAGCAGCTTGCCCCCCCGCGGGAGCATTCAGTACTTC.

J is TRBJ2-7 and V is TRBV29-1, with 7 bases matching TRBD1. Germline loops: CDR1 SQVTM, CDR2 ANQGSEA. Unmatched junction bases numbered 12, after V lost 5 bases and J lost 5 bases. The CDR3 sequence is 14 residues long. The CDR3 nucleotides are TGCAGCGTTTTTATGCCGAGACAGGGCCACGAGCAGTACTTC. As protein: CSVFMPRQGHEQYF.

This chain links TRBV20-1 with TRBJ2-7; TRBD2 might be the D (6 bases). The germline V gene encodes CDR1 DFQATT and CDR2 SNEGSKA (reference sequence). Trimming took off 3 bases at V and 6 bases at J, with 27 bases between the two ends. The CDR3 runs 17 residues. CDR3: CSASGIAWTTLGGEQYF. The CDR3 DNA sequence: TGCAGTGCTAGTGGCATCGCTTGGACTACCCTCGGGGGCGAGCAGTACTTC.

This clonotype has more than one count but fewer than ten. This sequence joins TRBV7-2 and TRBJ2-7; tentatively, D is TRBD1 (5 bases). This CDR3 is built from 15 residues. Deletions cut 4 bases from V and 3 bases from J, with 16 bases between. Germline loops: CDR1 SGHTA, CDR2 FQGNSA. The CDR3 sequence is CASSSSNRRDYEQYF. The CDR3 nucleotides read TGTGCCAGCAGCTCATCTAACAGGAGAGACTACGAGCAGTACTTC.

The chain has TRBV6-1 and TRBJ2-1, with D unclear. The CDR3 runs to 14 residues. Germline loops: CDR1 MNHNS, CDR2 SASEGT. Deletions cut 7 bases from V and 0 bases from J, with 10 bases between. CDR3 in amino acids: CASKSVGSYNEQFF. CDR3 bases: TGTGCCAGCAAAAGTGTTGGCTCCTACAATGAGCAGTTCTTC.

This clonotype turned up a few times. The V gene is TRBV10-3, the J gene TRBJ2-6, with D tentatively TRBD1 or TRBD2 (5 bases each). Trimming pared 2 bases from V and 3 bases from J, leaving 8 bases between. The germline V gene has CDR1 ENHRY and CDR2 SYGVKD. The CDR3 covers 15 residues. The CDR3 protein is CAISEEGFGANVLTF. In DNA, the CDR3 is TGTGCCATCAGTGAGGAGGGGTTTGGGGCCAACGTCCTGACTTTC.

The genes are TRBV6-2 or TRBV6-3 and TRBJ2-1, with 9 bases identical to TRBD2. CDR3 length equals 14 residues. Germline-derived CDR1 and CDR2 are MNHEY and SVGEGT. With V trimmed by 4 bases and J by 4 bases, 2 bases remained unmatched. CDR3 nucleotide sequence: TGTGCCAGCAGTTGGACTAGCGAATACAATGAGCAGTTCTTC. It is translated as CASSWTSEYNEQFF.

There are many counts of this clonotype. The genes are TRBV29-1 and TRBJ2-7; no firm D call. CDR1 SQVTM and CDR2 ANQGSEA come from the germline V gene. The germline V and J ends were trimmed by 4 bases and 4 bases, with 17 bases remaining between them. The CDR3 consists of 14 residues. The CDR3 protein is CSVALTGDSYEQYF. DNA of the CDR3: TGCAGCGTTGCCCTGACTGGAGATTCTTACGAGCAGTACTTC.

The rearrangement joins TRBV19 to TRBJ2-7; maybe TRBD2 (6 bases). The CDR3 has 14 amino acids. Trimming took off 6 bases at V and 7 bases at J, with 19 bases between the two ends. Germline V lookup: CDR1 LNHDA, CDR2 SQIVND (reference sequence). The CDR3 sequence is CASSPRDSRREQYF. The DNA of the CDR3 is TGTGCCAGTAGCCCCCGGGACTCGAGACGGGAGCAGTACTTC.

This chain joins TRBV27 and TRBJ2-7; D remains ambiguous. CDR3 length: 13 residues. CDR1 is MNHEY and CDR2 is SMNVEV in the germline V gene (reference sequence). V was trimmed by 6 bases and J by 2 bases, leaving 11 bases between them. CDR3 residues: CASSSIPPYEQYF. CDR3 nucleotide sequence: TGTGCCAGCAGCTCGATTCCCCCCTACGAGCAGTACTTC.

J is TRBJ2-1 and V is TRBV28, with 10 bases identical to TRBD2. CDR1 is MDHEN and CDR2 is SYDVKM in the germline V gene. The J segment lost 5 bases and the V segment lost 2 bases, leaving 3 bases of the junction unmatched. This CDR3 is built from 15 residues. This CDR3 reads CASSLMLAGDNEQFF. CDR3 DNA sequence: TGTGCCAGCAGTTTAATGCTAGCGGGAGACAATGAGCAGTTCTTC.

This clonotype has a count of ten or more. This chain uses TRBV5-1 with TRBJ2-1; 8 nucleotides agree with TRBD2. J lost 15 bases, V lost 4 bases, and 12 bases had no gene match. The CDR3 runs 13 residues. Germline CDR1 is SGHRS and CDR2 is YFSETQ. This CDR3 is CASSLMREDYLFF. CDR3 nucleotides: TGCGCCAGCAGCCTGATGCGGGAGGATTATCTGTTCTTC.

This chain joins TRBV29-1 and TRBJ1-4; the D gene is possibly TRBD1 (6 bases). This CDR3 is 14 amino acids long. CDR1 is SQVTM, CDR2 ANQGSEA, per germline. Trimming removed 4 bases from V and 5 bases from J, with 14 bases in between. The CDR3 region is CSVGLGGRNEKLFF. As DNA, the CDR3 is TGCAGCGTTGGGCTGGGGGGGCGAAATGAAAAACTGTTTTTT.

This clonotype was observed at least ten times. The chain joins TRBV12-3 or TRBV12-4 to TRBJ2-3; D is ambiguous. The CDR3 consists of 15 residues. V lost 5 bases to trimming and J lost 1 base, with 13 bases between them. CDR3 protein: CASSNRRYGTDTQYF. CDR3 nucleotide sequence: TGTGCCAGCAGTAACCGGCGGTATGGCACAGATACGCAGTATTTT.

This clonotype has at least ten counts. The V gene is TRBV10-3, the J gene TRBJ2-7; 9 bases match TRBD1. The CDR3 totals 14 residues. The V segment lost 6 bases and the J segment 2 bases; nucleotides outside the gene matches: 5. Germline V gene data show CDR1 as ENHRY and CDR2 as SYGVKD. In DNA form, the CDR3 reads TGTGCCATCAGGCCGGGACAGGGTCCCTACGAGCAGTACTTC. It translates to CAIRPGQGPYEQYF.

The CDR3 nucleotides are TGCAGTGCTAGAGACCCCTCTGGAAACACCATATATTTT. It is translated as CSARDPSGNTIYF. The chain joins TRBV20-1 to TRBJ1-3; D is uncertain. Per germline, CDR1 DFQATT and CDR2 SNEGSKA (reference sequence). The germline V and J ends were trimmed by 0 bases and 0 bases, with 3 bases remaining between them. The CDR3 has 13 residues.

The chain has TRBV4-1 and TRBJ2-1; TRBD2 matches at 16 bases. The V gene's germline CDR1 is MGHRA and CDR2 YSYEKL. The V gene end was trimmed by 0 bases and the J gene end by 14 bases; junction bases not matched to a gene: 7. There are 16 residues in the CDR3. CDR3 sequence (DNA): TGCGCCAGCAGCCAAGAAGAGGGACTAGCGGGAGGGCGTAAGTTCTTC. Its translation: CASSQEEGLAGGRKFF.

In this sample, this clonotype turned up a few times. The gene calls are TRBV27 and TRBJ2-7; 7 bases are shared with TRBD1. Losses at the gene ends were 4 bases for V and 6 bases for J; bases not matched to a gene: 12. The CDR3 covers 15 residues. The germline V gene has CDR1 MNHEY and CDR2 SMNVEV (reference sequence). CDR3 amino acids: CASSWGPDRAGEQYF. The CDR3 region has the DNA TGTGCCAGCAGTTGGGGACCCGACAGGGCTGGCGAGCAGTACTTC.

In its sample, this clonotype was seen many times. V usage is TRBV24-1 and J usage is TRBJ1-2; D not resolved. Looked up from germline, CDR1 is KGHDR and CDR2 is SFDVKD. V dropped 9 bases and J dropped 8 bases, with 15 bases sitting between them. The CDR3 runs to 12 residues. The CDR3 protein is CATRNQGVGYTF. Here the CDR3 DNA reads TGTGCCACCCGGAATCAAGGTGTCGGCTACACCTTC.

The chain uses TRBV3-1 and TRBJ2-3; TRBD1 agrees at 8 bases. The CDR3 has 16 amino acids. Germline trimming cut 5 bases from V and 0 bases from J; bases unmatched to any gene: 7. Looked up from germline, CDR1 is LGHDT and CDR2 is YNNKEL (reference sequence). This CDR3 reads CASSRRTGSSTDTQYF. For the CDR3, the DNA is TGTGCCAGCAGCAGACGGACAGGGTCGAGCACAGATACGCAGTATTTT.